Below are 7 T cell receptor beta chains sequenced from a single sample in a study of T-cell memory formation after mild COVID-19. TCRdb independently ran MiXCR on the 5' RACE reads; one entry per CDR3 protein. The sample holds tens of thousands of distinct CDR3 sequences, about 16% seen once. The sequencing sample was made of PBMCs or a T cell subset sorted from them (not recorded which). The receptors shown here come from a man in his late teens or twenties who had mild COVID-19 (a few samples of this study predate the infection). Cell type and time point are not known.

The chain employs TRBV6-2 or TRBV6-3 and TRBJ2-2; 7 bases are a match to TRBD1. The J segment lost 6 bases and the V segment lost 10 bases, leaving 5 bases of the junction unmatched. This CDR3 has 12 amino acids. Germline CDR1 and CDR2: MNHEY and SVGEGT. CDR3 nucleotide sequence: TGTGCCACCTCGACAGGGCCCGGGGAGCTGTTTTTT. It encodes CATSTGPGELFF.

V usage is TRBV5-5 and J usage is TRBJ1-6, with TRBD1 matching 7 bases. This CDR3 contains 14 residues. J gave up 7 bases and V 4 bases, and 5 bases lay outside the gene matches. Germline-derived CDR1 and CDR2 are SGHKS and YYEKEE (reference sequence). The CDR3, as DNA: TGTGCCAGCAGCCCGACAGGGCGGAATTCACCCCTCCACTTT. As protein: CASSPTGRNSPLHF.

This clonotype was detected many times. J is TRBJ1-2 and V is TRBV20-1; tentatively, D is TRBD1 (6 bases). Germline V gene lookup returns CDR1 DFQATT and CDR2 SNEGSKA (reference sequence). The CDR3 length is 12 residues. Deletions cut 6 bases from V and 3 bases from J, with 11 bases between. The CDR3 protein is CSAWDTDYGYTF. The CDR3 coding sequence is TGCAGTGCCTGGGACACCGACTATGGCTACACCTTC.

The J gene is TRBJ2-1, the V gene TRBV4-2; 11 bases align to TRBD2. The V gene end was trimmed by 3 bases and the J gene end by 7 bases; junction bases not matched to a gene: 11. Germline V gene lookup returns CDR1 LGHNA and CDR2 YNFKEQ. The CDR3 has 17 amino acids. The DNA for the CDR3 is TGTGCCAGCAGCCAGATTAGCGGGGGGGGGACGGTAAATGAGCAGTTCTTC. Amino acid sequence: CASSQISGGGTVNEQFF.

This CDR3 is CASTYRRGDYGYTF. CDR3 in DNA: TGTGCCAGCACCTACAGAAGGGGAGACTATGGCTACACCTTC. This sequence joins TRBV12-3 or TRBV12-4 and TRBJ1-2; D may be TRBD1 (5 bases). The CDR3 loop spans 14 amino acids. V was clipped by 7 bases and J by 3 bases, with 15 bases between them.

This clonotype was counted at least ten times. The chain couples TRBV6-5 to TRBJ2-2; D not resolved. The CDR3 is made up of 13 amino acids. V was cut by 1 base and J by 6 bases, with 6 bases left in between. The germline CDR1 and CDR2 sequences are MNHEY and SVGAGI. The CDR3 region is CASSYLGAGELFF. The CDR3, as DNA: TGTGCCAGCAGTTACTTGGGCGCCGGGGAGCTGTTTTTT.

The chain uses TRBV4-2 and TRBJ2-3; 9 nucleotides align to TRBD2. CDR1 is LGHNA, CDR2 YNFKEQ, per germline. The CDR3 totals 16 residues. With V trimmed by 2 bases and J by 5 bases, 8 bases remained unmatched. For the CDR3, the DNA is TGTGCCAGCAGCCAATCAGGACCTAGCGGGGTAGATACGCAGTATTTT. It specifies CASSQSGPSGVDTQYF.